The source of this T cell receptor beta chain is a study of blood T cell repertoires in COVID-19. Study information: Specimens from acute and convalescent COVID-19 originated in the United States, Italy and Spain. Nucleic acid was either cDNA or gDNA, and it came from T cells, B-cell-depleted T cells, or PBMCs.

CDR3 size: 14 residues. The V and J ends lost 4 bases and 1 base respectively, with 11 bases between them. Per germline, CDR1 SGHRS and CDR2 YFSETQ. In the original processing: Estimation of nucleated cell counts was performed using reference gene primer amplification. Measured with immunoSEQ multiplex PCR; TCRdb has only the in-frame clones, and not every one. The D gene and trimming were derived from the DNA, and the V and J assignments and clone size from that table. The data show 97,000 or so clones, approximately 84% seen once. The chain is built from TRBV5-1 and TRBJ1-1; tentatively, D is TRBD1 (6 bases). The receptor's source is a man aged 70 or older with acute or convalescent COVID-19. The specimen was peripheral blood. The CDR3 region has the DNA TGCGCCAGCAGCGCAGGGGACCGGAACACTGAAGCTTTCTTT. Its protein is CASSAGDRNTEAFF.